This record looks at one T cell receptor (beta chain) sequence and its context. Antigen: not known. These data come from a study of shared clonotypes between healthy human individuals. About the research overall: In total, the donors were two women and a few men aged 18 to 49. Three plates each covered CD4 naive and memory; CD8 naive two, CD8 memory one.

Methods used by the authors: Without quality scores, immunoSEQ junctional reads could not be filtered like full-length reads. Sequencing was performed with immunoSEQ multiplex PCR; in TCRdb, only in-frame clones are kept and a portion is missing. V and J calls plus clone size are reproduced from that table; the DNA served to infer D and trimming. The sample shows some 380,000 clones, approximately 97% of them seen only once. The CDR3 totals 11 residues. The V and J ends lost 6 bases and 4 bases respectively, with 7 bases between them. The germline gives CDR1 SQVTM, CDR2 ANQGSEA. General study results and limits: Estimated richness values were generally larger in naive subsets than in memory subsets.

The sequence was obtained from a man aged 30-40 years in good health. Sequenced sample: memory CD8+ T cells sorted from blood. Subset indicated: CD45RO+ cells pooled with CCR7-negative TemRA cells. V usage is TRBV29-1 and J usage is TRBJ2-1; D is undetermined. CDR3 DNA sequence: TGCAGCGTCAAAGGGTACAATGAGCAGTTCTTC. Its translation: CSVKGYNEQFF.